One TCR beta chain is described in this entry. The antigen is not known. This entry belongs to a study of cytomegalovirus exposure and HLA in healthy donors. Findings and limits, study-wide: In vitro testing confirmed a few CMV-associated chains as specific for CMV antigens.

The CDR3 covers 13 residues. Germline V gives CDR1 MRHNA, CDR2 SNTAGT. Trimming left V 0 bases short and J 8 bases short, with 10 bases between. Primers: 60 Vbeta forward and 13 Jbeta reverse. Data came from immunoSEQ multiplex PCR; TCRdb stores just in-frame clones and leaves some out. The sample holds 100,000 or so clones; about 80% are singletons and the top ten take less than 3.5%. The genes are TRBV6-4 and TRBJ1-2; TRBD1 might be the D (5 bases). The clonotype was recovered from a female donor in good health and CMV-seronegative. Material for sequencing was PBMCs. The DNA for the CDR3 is TGTGCCAGCAGTGACTCTCGGGGGAGAGGCTACACCTTC. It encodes CASSDSRGRGYTF.